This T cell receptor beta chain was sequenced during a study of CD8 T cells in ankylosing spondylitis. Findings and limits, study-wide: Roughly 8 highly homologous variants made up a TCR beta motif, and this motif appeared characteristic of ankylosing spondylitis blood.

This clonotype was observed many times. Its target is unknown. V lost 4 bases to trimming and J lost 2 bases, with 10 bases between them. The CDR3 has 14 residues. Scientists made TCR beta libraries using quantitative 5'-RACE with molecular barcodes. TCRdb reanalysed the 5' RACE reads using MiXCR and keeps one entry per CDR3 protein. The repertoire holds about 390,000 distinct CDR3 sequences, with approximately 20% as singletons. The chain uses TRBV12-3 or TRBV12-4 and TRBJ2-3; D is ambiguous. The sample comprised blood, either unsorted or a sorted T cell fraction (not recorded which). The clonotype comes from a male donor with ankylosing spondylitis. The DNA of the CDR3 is TGTGCCAGCAGTTCCGGGCCTGCCACAGATACGCAGTATTTT. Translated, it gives CASSSGPATDTQYF.